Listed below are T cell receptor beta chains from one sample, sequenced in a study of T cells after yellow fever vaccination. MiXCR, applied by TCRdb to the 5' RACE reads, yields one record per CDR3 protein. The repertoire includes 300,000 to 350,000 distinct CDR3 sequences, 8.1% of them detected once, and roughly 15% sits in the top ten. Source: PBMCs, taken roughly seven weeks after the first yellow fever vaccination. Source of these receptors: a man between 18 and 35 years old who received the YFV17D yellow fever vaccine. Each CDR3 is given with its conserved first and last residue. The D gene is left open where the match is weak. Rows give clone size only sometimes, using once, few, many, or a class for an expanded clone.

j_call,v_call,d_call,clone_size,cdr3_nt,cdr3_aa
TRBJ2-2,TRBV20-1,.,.,TGCAGTGCTAGATCCCAGGGGAGAAACACCGGGGAGCTGTTTTTT,CSARSQGRNTGELFF
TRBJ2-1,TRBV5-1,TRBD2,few,TGCGCCAGCAGCCGCATCAAACTAGCGGGGGGTCACGATGAGCAGTTCTTC,CASSRIKLAGGHDEQFF
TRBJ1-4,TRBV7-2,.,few,TGTGCCAGCAGCTTTCGGGGCTGGAGTGAAAAACTGTTTTTT,CASSFRGWSEKLFF
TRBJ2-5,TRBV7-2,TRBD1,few,TGTGCCAGCAGTCTTTACAGGGGGCAGGTTGGAGAGACCCAGTACTTC,CASSLYRGQVGETQYF
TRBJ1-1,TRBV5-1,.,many,TGCGCCAGCAGCTCTTCTACGGGGAACACTGAAGCTTTCTTT,CASSSSTGNTEAFF
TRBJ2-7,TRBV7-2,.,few,TGTGCCAGCAGCATCATCTCCTACGAGCAGTACTTC,CASSIISYEQYF
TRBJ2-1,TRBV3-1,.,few,TGTGCCAGCAGCCAAATGGGGGGGCCATTTGAGCAGTTCTTC,CASSQMGGPFEQFF
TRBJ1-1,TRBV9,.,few,TGTGCCAGCAGCGTAGAAGCGGTCTGGGGTCCGGAAGCTTTCTTT,CASSVEAVWGPEAFF
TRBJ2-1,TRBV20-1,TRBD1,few,TGCAGTGCAATACCGGGACAGGGCACCAATGAGCAGTTCTTC,CSAIPGQGTNEQFF
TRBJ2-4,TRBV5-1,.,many,TGCGCCAGCAGCTTGGCGGGGGATGGGCTAGCCAAAAACATTCAGTACTTC,CASSLAGDGLAKNIQYF
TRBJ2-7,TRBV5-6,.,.,TGTGCCAGCAGCTTGTGGGCAGGGTTCAGCTTAATAGGTTACGAGCAGTACTTC,CASSLWAGFSLIGYEQYF
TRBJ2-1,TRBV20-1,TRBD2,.,TGCAGTGCTCCTACTAGCGGGGGCTACAATGAGCAGTTCTTC,CSAPTSGGYNEQFF
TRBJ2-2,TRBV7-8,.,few,TGTGCCAGCAGCTTAGCAGGCATGAGGACCGGGGAGCTGTTTTTT,CASSLAGMRTGELFF
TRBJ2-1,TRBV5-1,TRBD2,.,TGCGCCAGCAGTACCCAGACTAGCACCAATGAGCAGTTCTTC,CASSTQTSTNEQFF
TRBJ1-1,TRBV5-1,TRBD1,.,TGCGCCAGCAGCTTCGGGACAGGGGGTATGAACACTGAAGCTTTCTTT,CASSFGTGGMNTEAFF
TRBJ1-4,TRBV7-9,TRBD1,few,TGTGCCAGCAGCCAGGGAGCGGGACAGCTTAATGAAAAACTGTTTTTT,CASSQGAGQLNEKLFF
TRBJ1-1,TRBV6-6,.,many,TGTGCCAGCAGTTATGTGCCTGACACTGAAGCTTTCTTT,CASSYVPDTEAFF
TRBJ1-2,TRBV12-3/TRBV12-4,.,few,TGTGCCAGCAGTTTCCGGGCTGGCTACACCTTC,CASSFRAGYTF
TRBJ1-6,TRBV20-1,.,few,TGCAGTGCTAGAGTCGGGGGGGTGACAGCGAATTCACCCCTCCACTTT,CSARVGGVTANSPLHF
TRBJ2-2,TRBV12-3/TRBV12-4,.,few,TGTGCCAGCAGTTTAGGGCTTGGGCAGGGGACCGGGGAGCTGTTTTTT,CASSLGLGQGTGELFF
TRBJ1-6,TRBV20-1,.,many,TGCAGTGCTAGAGATCGGGTCACAGGGACTTCACCCCTCCACTTT,CSARDRVTGTSPLHF
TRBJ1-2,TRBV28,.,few,TGTGCCAGCAGCCCGACCCACAGGGATTATGGCTACACCTTC,CASSPTHRDYGYTF
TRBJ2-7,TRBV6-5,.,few,TGTGCCAGCAGTTCGTCAGGGGGGATGTCCTACGAGCAGTACTTC,CASSSSGGMSYEQYF
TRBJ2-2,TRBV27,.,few,TGTGCCAGCAGTTTATTAGCCAGGCCGAGCACCCCGAACACCGGGGAGCTGTTTTTT,CASSLLARPSTPNTGELFF
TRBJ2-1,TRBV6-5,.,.,TGTGCCAGCGAACGAGGGACGGTACAGTTCTTC,CASERGTVQFF
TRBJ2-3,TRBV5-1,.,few,TGCGCCAGCAGCTTGTACATTAGCACAGATACGCAGTATTTT,CASSLYISTDTQYF
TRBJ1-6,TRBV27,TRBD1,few,TGTGCCAGCAGTTTGTTGGGACAGTATAATTCACCCCTCCACTTT,CASSLLGQYNSPLHF
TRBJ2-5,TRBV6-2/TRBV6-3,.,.,TGTGCCAGCAGTACGTCAGGGACTTACCAAGAGACCCAGTACTTC,CASSTSGTYQETQYF
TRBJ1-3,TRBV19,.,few,TGTGCCAGTAGCGGCAGCCGATCTGGAAACACCATATATTTT,CASSGSRSGNTIYF
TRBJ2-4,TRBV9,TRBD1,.,TGTGCCAGCAGCCACGGGACAGGGGTTCGAAACATTCAGTACTTC,CASSHGTGVRNIQYF
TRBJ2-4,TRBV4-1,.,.,TGCGCCAGCAGCCAAACCGGACATGCCAAAAACATTCAGTACTTC,CASSQTGHAKNIQYF
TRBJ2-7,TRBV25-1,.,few,TGTGCCAGCAGTGAATGGAACAGGAACTACGAGCAGTACTTC,CASSEWNRNYEQYF
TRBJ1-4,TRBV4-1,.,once,TGCGCCAGCAGCCCTCTCTTAAAGGGGGTATCTAATGAAAAACTGTTTTTT,CASSPLLKGVSNEKLFF
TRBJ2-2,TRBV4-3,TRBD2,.,TGCGCCAGCAGCCAAGGGGACTACGCAACCGGGGAGCTGTTTTTT,CASSQGDYATGELFF
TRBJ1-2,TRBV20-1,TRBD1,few,TGCAGTGCCCCTGGACAGGGGGCTCTTGGGGGCTACACCTTC,CSAPGQGALGGYTF
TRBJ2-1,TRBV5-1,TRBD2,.,TGCGCCAGCAGCTTGCCGCGGGGGGGATCCGCCTACTACAATGAGCAGTTCTTC,CASSLPRGGSAYYNEQFF
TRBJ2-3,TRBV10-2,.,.,TGCGCCAGCAGTGAGAACGGACCTCTAGCAGATACGCAGTATTTT,CASSENGPLADTQYF
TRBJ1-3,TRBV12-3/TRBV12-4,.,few,TGTGCCAGCAGGCGAACCTTCTCTGGAAACACCATATATTTT,CASRRTFSGNTIYF
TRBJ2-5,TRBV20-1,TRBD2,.,TGCAGTGCTAGAGATCCACTAGCGGGGGTTGAGACCCAGTACTTC,CSARDPLAGVETQYF
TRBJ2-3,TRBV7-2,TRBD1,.,TGTGCCAGCAGCCTTCGGACAGGGGCTAGCACAGATACGCAGTATTTT,CASSLRTGASTDTQYF
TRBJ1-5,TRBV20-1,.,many,TGCAGTGCTAGACCCGGGAGCAATCAGCCCCAGCATTTT,CSARPGSNQPQHF
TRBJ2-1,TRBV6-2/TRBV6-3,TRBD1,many,TGTGCCATATCCGGGACAGAATACAATGAGCAGTTCTTC,CAISGTEYNEQFF
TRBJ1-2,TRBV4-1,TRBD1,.,TGCGCCAGCAGCCCTGGGACAGGGGGCTATGGCTACACCTTC,CASSPGTGGYGYTF
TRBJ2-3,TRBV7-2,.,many,TGTGCCAGCAGCTTAGTTGCTAGAGCAGATACGCAGTATTTT,CASSLVARADTQYF
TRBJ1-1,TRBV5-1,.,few,TGCGCCAGCAGCTTGGGCTGGGGCACTGAAGCTTTCTTT,CASSLGWGTEAFF
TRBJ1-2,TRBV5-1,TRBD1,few,TGCGCCAGCAGCTTGCGGCAGGGGGCGCGAGGCTACACCTTC,CASSLRQGARGYTF
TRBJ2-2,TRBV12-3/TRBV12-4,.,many,TGTGCCAGCGGCTCCAGGGTTGACGGGGAGCTGTTTTTT,CASGSRVDGELFF
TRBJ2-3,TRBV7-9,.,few,TGTGCCAGCAGCTTGCGGTCCTCTAGCACAGATACGCAGTATTTT,CASSLRSSSTDTQYF
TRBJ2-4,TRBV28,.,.,TGTGCCAGCAGTCCCCCTTTTAGGGGTAAAGACATTCAGTACTTC,CASSPPFRGKDIQYF
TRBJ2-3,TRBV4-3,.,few,TGCGCCAGCAGCCATCGAATACAGGTTCAGGCGCAGTATTTT,CASSHRIQVQAQYF
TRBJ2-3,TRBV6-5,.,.,TGTGCCAGCAGTTACGAGGGGGGGACGGGGACTAGCACAGATACGCAGTATTTT,CASSYEGGTGTSTDTQYF